Presented here are 29 T cell receptor beta chains from one specimen sequenced in a study of blood T cell repertoires in COVID-19. Using immunoSEQ multiplex PCR, the repertoire was profiled, and TCRdb retains in-frame clones only, with some absent. This sample has more than 95,000 clones, with around nine tenths found just once. The sequenced material came from peripheral blood. These receptor sequences come from a man between 45 and 60 years old with COVID-19, enrolled during active disease.

The genes are TRBV11-2 and TRBJ2-7, with 7 nucleotides matching TRBD2. Germline assignment: CDR1 SGHAT and CDR2 FQNNGV. The CDR3 length is 14 residues. After removal of 3 bases from V and 3 bases from J, the junction contained 5 bases not matched to a gene. CDR3 region: CASSFGTINYEQYF. The CDR3 DNA sequence: TGTGCCAGCAGCTTTGGGACTATTAACTACGAGCAGTACTTC.

The V gene is TRBV9, the J gene TRBJ2-1, with 8 bases identical to TRBD2. After removal of 0 bases from V and 4 bases from J, the junction contained 3 bases not matched to a gene. Germline loops: CDR1 SGDLS, CDR2 YYNGEE. This CDR3 is built from 15 residues. The CDR3 DNA sequence: TGTGCCAGCAGCGTAGGTACTAGCGGATACAATGAGCAGTTCTTC. It yields the protein CASSVGTSGYNEQFF.

The chain uses TRBV6-5 and TRBJ1-1, with a possible D match to TRBD1 (5 bases). Germline CDR1 is MNHEY and CDR2 is SVGAGI. The CDR3 loop spans 13 amino acids. V shed 2 bases and J shed 7 bases, with 11 bases lying between them. DNA for the CDR3: TGTGCCAGCAGTTACAGGAGGGGCGGTGAAGCTTTCTTT. This gives the protein CASSYRRGGEAFF.

This chain's CDR3 is CASSVGTGAAFF. CDR3 in DNA: TGTGCCAGCAGTGTAGGAACAGGCGCAGCTTTCTTT. The chain has TRBV11-2 and TRBJ1-1; D possibly corresponds to TRBD1 (5 bases). Germline-derived CDR1 and CDR2 are SGHAT and FQNNGV. The length of the CDR3 is 12 residues. Between the trimmed V and J ends, which lost 6 bases and 10 bases, there was a span of 15 bases. The variable domain in full, with the rest retrieved from reference TRBV11-2 and TRBJ1-1, is EAGVAQSPRYKIIEKRQSVAFWCNPISGHATLYWYQQILGQGPKLLIQFQNNGVVDDSQLPKDRFSAERLKGVDSTLKIQPAKLEDSAVYLCASSVGTGAAFFGQGTRLTVV.

The V gene is TRBV2, the J gene TRBJ2-7, with TRBD1 matching 8 bases. Trimming took 10 bases from V and 3 from J; bases not matched to a gene: 17. Germline loops: CDR1 SNHLY, CDR2 FYNNEI. The CDR3 covers 16 residues. As DNA, the CDR3 is TGTGCCACCTCAGGGGGCTTCACGGGCCTGTTCTACGAGCAGTACTTC. Protein sequence: CATSGGFTGLFYEQYF.

The sample holds one count of this clone. The chain combines TRBV28 with TRBJ2-7; TRBD2 aligns across 11 bases. The CDR3 is 13 amino acids. Losses at the gene ends were 8 bases for V and 3 bases for J; bases not matched to a gene: 3. Germline CDR1 and CDR2: MDHEN and SYDVKM. The CDR3 is CASVTSGVYEQYF. Written as DNA, the CDR3 is TGTGCCAGCGTGACTAGCGGGGTCTACGAGCAGTACTTC.

The chain is built from TRBV21-1 and TRBJ2-7; the listed D gene, TRBD1, was not tested against the DNA. TRBV21-1 constitutes a pseudogene. This CDR3 comprises 14 residues. Here the CDR3 DNA reads TGTGCCAGCAGCACCAGGACAGTTTTTGAGGAGCAGTACGTC. It specifies CASSTRTVFEEQYV.

This clone appeared once. This chain joins TRBV4-2 and TRBJ2-5; TRBD2 matches at 8 bases. This CDR3 is built from 16 residues. V dropped 2 bases and J dropped 5; count of bases not matched to a gene: 10. CDR1 and CDR2 from the germline V gene are LGHNA and YNFKEQ. CDR3 coding DNA: TGTGCCAGCAGCCAATTCCCTAGCGGGTTCGGGGAGACCCAGTACTTC. Translated, it gives CASSQFPSGFGETQYF.

This chain connects TRBV7-9 to TRBJ1-2; 7 bases map to TRBD1. This CDR3 region has 14 residues. V was clipped by 3 bases and J by 4 bases; unmatched bases: 5. Germline loops: CDR1 SEHNR, CDR2 FQNEAQ (reference sequence). The DNA for the CDR3 is TGTGCCAGCAGCTTCCGGGACAGTGCCTATGGCTACACCTTC. It codes for CASSFRDSAYGYTF.

The chain uses TRBV5-8 and TRBJ2-3; TRBD1 aligns across 8 bases. The CDR3 loop spans 16 amino acids. Trimming cost V 3 bases and J 6 bases; bases outside gene matches: 12. Per germline, CDR1 SGHTS and CDR2 YDEGEE. This chain's CDR3 is CASSSDGTGLMDTQYF. CDR3 DNA: TGTGCCAGCAGCTCAGACGGGACAGGACTCATGGATACGCAGTATTTT.

This clone occurred once. The J gene is TRBJ2-7, the V gene TRBV2; the match to TRBD1 covers 9 bases. Trimming cost V 6 bases and J 2 bases; bases outside gene matches: 5. The germline CDR1 and CDR2 sequences are SNHLY and FYNNEI. This CDR3 contains 14 residues. Written as DNA, the CDR3 is TGTGCCAGCAGGGTTAGACAGGGGGCCTACGAGCAGTACGTC. Amino acids: CASRVRQGAYEQYV.

The rearrangement links TRBV12-3 or TRBV12-4 to TRBJ2-5, with D perhaps matching TRBD1 (5 bases). The CDR3 has 12 residues. Trimming stripped 3 bases from V and 5 bases from J, with 7 bases between. The CDR3 DNA is TGTGCCAGCAGTTTGACAGTGGAGACCCAGTACTTC. Translation: CASSLTVETQYF.

A single count supports this clone. This sequence joins TRBV10-3 and TRBJ1-5; D not certain. CDR3 length: 15 residues. Germline lookup yields CDR1 ENHRY and CDR2 SYGVKD. The V and J ends lost 0 bases and 0 bases respectively, with 6 bases between them. The CDR3 DNA is TGTGCCATCAGTGAGTCGGGCATTAGCAATCAGCCCCAGCATTTT. Translating gives CAISESGISNQPQHF.

With respect to this clone: One end of the junction fails to match germline, which may point to a read error. The chain employs TRBV18 and TRBJ2-1; 8 nucleotides match TRBD2. This CDR3 region has 14 residues. From germline, CDR1 is KGHSH and CDR2 LQKENI. For the CDR3, the DNA is TGTGCCAGCTCGGTAGCGGGACCACCCACTACCGAGGTCTTC. Protein sequence: CASSVAGPPTTEVF.

V and J are TRBV10-2 and TRBJ2-7; D perhaps matches TRBD2 (5 bases). V was trimmed by 2 bases and J by 5 bases, leaving 7 bases between them. Germline V lookup: CDR1 WSHSY, CDR2 SAAADI. There are 12 residues in the CDR3. The CDR3 DNA is TGCGCCAGCAGTGAGACGGGAAACGAGCAGTACGTC. It encodes CASSETGNEQYV.

The rearrangement uses TRBV15 and TRBJ2-2, with 9 bases matching TRBD2. V dropped 5 bases and J dropped 7; count of bases not matched to a gene: 8. Germline values: CDR1 LNHNV, CDR2 YYDKDF (reference sequence). The CDR3 consists of 15 residues. The CDR3 nucleotides read TGTGCCACCAGCCCCGGGACTAGCTCCATCGGGGAGCTGTTTTTT. Translated: CATSPGTSSIGELFF.

V usage is TRBV12-3 or TRBV12-4 and J usage is TRBJ2-7; D is unresolved. The CDR3 length is 13 residues. V was cut by 1 base and J by 3 bases, with 7 bases left in between. The CDR3 is CASSLDPHYEQYV. In DNA form, the CDR3 reads TGTGCCAGCAGTTTAGACCCACACTACGAGCAGTACGTC.

The chain employs TRBV11-2 and TRBJ2-5; TRBD1 matches 10 bases. In germline, CDR1 is SGHAT, CDR2 FQNNGV. The V segment lost 6 bases and the J segment 9 bases; nucleotides outside the gene matches: 10. The CDR3 contains 14 residues. The CDR3 is CASRGQGYSQAQYF. DNA of the CDR3: TGTGCCAGCAGGGGACAGGGGTACTCTCAGGCCCAGTACTTC. The variable domain in full, with the rest retrieved from reference TRBV11-2 and TRBJ2-5, is EAGVAQSPRYKIIEKRQSVAFWCNPISGHATLYWYQQILGQGPKLLIQFQNNGVVDDSQLPKDRFSAERLKGVDSTLKIQPAKLEDSAVYLCASRGQGYSQAQYFGPGTRLLVL.

J is TRBJ2-2 and V is TRBV5-1, with 8 bases lining up with TRBD2. V lost 7 bases, J lost 5 bases, and 4 bases stayed unmatched. Germline CDR1 SGHRS, CDR2 YFSETQ. This CDR3 spans 13 amino acids. The DNA of the CDR3 is TGCGCCAGCGGAAGCGGGAGTACCGGGGAGCTGTTTTTT. Translation gives CASGSGSTGELFF.

The chain has TRBV30 and TRBJ1-2; D unclear. Germline CDR1 and CDR2: GTSNPN and SVGIG (reference sequence). The CDR3 is 11 amino acids. Trimming left V 2 bases short and J 8 bases short, with 9 bases between. The CDR3 is CAWSWTGGYTF. CDR3 DNA sequence: TGTGCCTGGAGTTGGACTGGGGGCTACACCTTC.

This rearrangement joins TRBV19 to TRBJ2-5; 7 nucleotides align to TRBD1. The CDR3 is 17 residues long. Germline V gene data show CDR1 as LNHDA and CDR2 as SQIVND (reference sequence). The V and J ends lost 5 bases and 1 base, in that order; junction bases with no gene match: 13. CDR3 sequence (DNA): TGTGCCAGTAGTCTCTCTTCAAGGGGGACAGCCCAAGAGACCCAGTACTTC. Translated: CASSLSSRGTAQETQYF. Complete variable domain (other parts from reference TRBV19 and TRBJ2-5): DGGITQSPKYLFRKEGQNVTLSCEQNLNHDAMYWYRQDPGQGLRLIYYSQIVNDFQKGDIAEGYSVSREKKESFPLTVTSAQKNPTAFYLCASSLSSRGTAQETQYFGPGTRLLVL.

The J gene is TRBJ2-7, the V gene TRBV5-4; 9 bases agree with TRBD1. This CDR3 region has 14 residues. The V gene end was trimmed by 4 bases and the J gene end by 4 bases; junction bases not matched to a gene: 6. Per the germline V gene, CDR1 is SGHNT and CDR2 is YYREEE (reference sequence). DNA for the CDR3: TGTGCCAGCAGCCCCGACAGGGGGGGTTACGAGCAGTACTTC. Translated, it gives CASSPDRGGYEQYF.

V and J are TRBV3-1 (or the pseudogene TRBV3-2) and TRBJ2-5; 9 bases are a match to TRBD2. This CDR3 is 15 amino acids long. The V and J ends lost 0 bases and 5 bases, in that order; junction bases with no gene match: 4. The germline CDR1 and CDR2 sequences are LGHDT and YNNKEL (reference sequence). In DNA form, the CDR3 reads TGTGCCAGCAGCCAAGAGGCGGGAGGGGTGGAGACCCAGTACTTC. This translates into CASSQEAGGVETQYF.

The V and J genes are TRBV3-1 (or the pseudogene TRBV3-2) and TRBJ2-1; possibly TRBD2 for D (5 bases). This CDR3 comprises 19 residues. V was shortened by 0 bases and J by 5 bases, with 23 bases between the two germline ends. Germline CDR1 is LGHDT and CDR2 is YNNKEL (reference sequence). The CDR3 region has the DNA TGTGCCAGCAGCCAAGATTCGAGAGACACGGGATTGAGGGACAATGAGCAGTTCTTC. It translates to CASSQDSRDTGLRDNEQFF.

The chain is built from TRBV3-1 (or the pseudogene TRBV3-2) and TRBJ2-5; 8 bases align to TRBD1. Germline assignment: CDR1 LGHDT and CDR2 YNNKEL (reference sequence). This CDR3 is built from 16 residues. V was clipped by 4 bases and J by 5 bases; unmatched bases: 12. The CDR3 DNA is TGTGCCAGCAGCCGACTCAACCAGGGGGCGGGGGAGACCCAGTACTTC. Protein product: CASSRLNQGAGETQYF.

In the case of this clone: Mismatch with germline at one junction end may stem from a read error. The chain recombines TRBV12-3 or TRBV12-4 with TRBJ2-1, with TRBD2 matching 11 bases. CDR3 length equals 13 residues. For the CDR3, the DNA is TGTGCCAGCAGTCTAGCGGGAGGCGGTGAGCAGTTCTTC. Its translation is CASSLAGGGEQFF.

J is TRBJ1-4 and V is TRBV6-6; D is uncertain. Germline CDR1 reads MNHNY; CDR2 reads SVGAGI (reference sequence). The germline V and J ends were trimmed by 6 bases and 5 bases, with 10 bases remaining between them. The CDR3 consists of 13 residues. The CDR3 coding sequence is TGTGCCAGCAGACACGGGGAAAATGAAAAACTGTTTTTT. It encodes CASRHGENEKLFF.

The V call is TRBV13, the J call TRBJ2-1; 12 bases fit TRBD2. The CDR3 sequence is 16 residues long. CDR1 is PRHDT and CDR2 is FYEKMQ in the germline V gene (reference sequence). V lost 5 bases and J lost 0; bases outside the gene matches: 2. CDR3 DNA: TGTGCCAGCAGCCCGGGACTAGCGGGCTCCTACAATGAGCAGTTCTTC. Its translation is CASSPGLAGSYNEQFF.

The chain joins TRBV5-4 to TRBJ2-7; no clear D. This CDR3 region has 13 residues. The germline V gene encodes CDR1 SGHNT and CDR2 YYREEE (reference sequence). V was trimmed by 1 base and J by 3 bases, leaving 8 bases between them. CDR3 sequence reads: CASSLPPGYEQYF. DNA for the CDR3: TGTGCCAGCAGCTTGCCCCCGGGCTACGAGCAGTACTTC.